The source of this T cell receptor beta chain is a study of read filtering for tumor transcriptome and immune sequencing. Germline values: CDR1 SGHTA, CDR2 FQGNSA. V dropped 4 bases and J dropped 4 bases, with 11 bases sitting between them. The CDR3 is made up of 14 amino acids. From roughly 400 ng of RNA, a library with molecular barcoded alpha/delta and beta/gamma adaptors was made. TCRdb passed the reads through MiXCR, listing each CDR3 protein once. The sample gives about 35,000 distinct CDR3 sequences, 13% to 15% of which show up once; 5.5% to 7% is in the top ten. This clonotype has ten or more counts.

This receptor was taken from a donor at least 40 years old with multiple myeloma. The chain uses TRBV7-2 and TRBJ1-5; D gene uncertain. The sample consisted of a population of CD138-negative cells sorted from bone marrow. CDR3 protein: CASSSRKTNQPQHF. The CDR3 DNA is TGTGCCAGCAGCTCTCGGAAGACAAATCAGCCCCAGCATTTT.